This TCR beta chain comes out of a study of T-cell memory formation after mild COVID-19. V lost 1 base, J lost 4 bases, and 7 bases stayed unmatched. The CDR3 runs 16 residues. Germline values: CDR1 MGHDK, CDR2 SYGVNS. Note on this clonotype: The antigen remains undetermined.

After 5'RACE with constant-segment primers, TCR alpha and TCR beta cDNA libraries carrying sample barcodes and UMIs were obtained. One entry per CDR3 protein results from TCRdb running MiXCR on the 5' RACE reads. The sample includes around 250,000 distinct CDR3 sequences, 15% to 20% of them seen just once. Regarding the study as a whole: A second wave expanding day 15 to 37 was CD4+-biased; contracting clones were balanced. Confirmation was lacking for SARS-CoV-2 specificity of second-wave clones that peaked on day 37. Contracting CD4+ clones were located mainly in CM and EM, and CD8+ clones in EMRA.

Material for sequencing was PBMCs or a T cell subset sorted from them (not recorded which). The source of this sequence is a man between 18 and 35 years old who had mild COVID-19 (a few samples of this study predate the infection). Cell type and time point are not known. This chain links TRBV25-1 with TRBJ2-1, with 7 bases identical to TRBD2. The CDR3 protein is CASSESGGGGYNEQFF. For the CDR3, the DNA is TGTGCCAGCAGTGAATCGGGCGGGGGAGGTTACAATGAGCAGTTCTTC.